The next 25 T cell receptor beta chains were all read from a single sample in a study of blood T cell repertoires in COVID-19. Clones were read by immunoSEQ multiplex PCR, and TCRdb kept only the in-frame ones, dropping some. Of about 330,000 clones listed, about 90% are singletons. Material for sequencing was PBMCs or T cells enriched from blood (not recorded which). The receptors derive from a woman aged 25 to 39 who had recovered from COVID-19.

The genes are TRBV4-1 and TRBJ1-2; perhaps TRBD1 as D (6 bases). The CDR3 spans 14 residues. V gave up 5 bases and J gave up 4 bases, with 14 bases separating them. Germline CDR1 is MGHRA and CDR2 is YSYEKL. The DNA of the CDR3 is TGCGCCAGCAGCAGGACAGCCGAGGGCTATGGCTACACCTTC. Translating gives CASSRTAEGYGYTF.

This clone was found once. The rearrangement links TRBV11-3 to TRBJ1-4, with TRBD1 as a possible D gene (6 bases). The germline V and J ends were trimmed by 4 bases and 4 bases, with 10 bases remaining between them. Germline CDR1 SGHNT, CDR2 YENEEA. This CDR3 is 14 amino acids long. The CDR3 is CASSSGQINEKLFF. The DNA of the CDR3 is TGTGCCAGCAGCTCAGGACAGATTAATGAAAAACTGTTTTTT. Drawing the rest from reference TRBV11-3 and TRBJ1-4, the complete variable domain is EAGVVQSPRYKIIEKKQPVAFWCNPISGHNTLYWYLQNLGQGPELLIRYENEEAVDDSQLPKDRFSAERLKGVDSTLKIQPAELGDSAVYLCASSSGQINEKLFFGSGTQLSVL.

The V gene is TRBV5-4, the J gene TRBJ2-7, with TRBD1 matching over 7 bases. Germline CDR1 reads SGHNT; CDR2 reads YYREEE (reference sequence). V shed 1 base and J 0 bases; nucleotides not matched to a gene: 4. The CDR3 has 15 amino acids. The CDR3 nucleotides are TGTGCCAGCAGCTTGTTCGCAGGGGGCTCCTACGAGCAGTACTTC. Its protein is CASSLFAGGSYEQYF.

This chain connects TRBV11-2 to TRBJ1-1, with TRBD1 as a possible D gene (6 bases). This CDR3 region has 15 residues. Germline V gene data show CDR1 as SGHAT and CDR2 as FQNNGV. Trimming stripped 3 bases from V and 10 bases from J, with 21 bases between. The CDR3 DNA follows: TGTGCCAGCAGCTTTGGGGTCCAAACAGGGTCGACAGCTTTCTTT. Protein product: CASSFGVQTGSTAFF.

V gene TRBV6-2 or TRBV6-3 combines with J gene TRBJ2-3; D perhaps matches TRBD2 (5 bases). Per germline, CDR1 MNHEY and CDR2 SVGEGT. V was shortened by 3 bases and J by 2 bases, with 9 bases between the two germline ends. This CDR3 region has 14 residues. CDR3 loop: CASSYGLATDTQYF. CDR3 nucleotide sequence: TGTGCCAGCAGTTATGGTCTAGCCACAGATACGCAGTATTTT.

The rearrangement links TRBV6-1 to TRBJ1-4; possible D gene TRBD1, 5 bases. The CDR3 loop spans 17 amino acids. V lost 2 bases to trimming and J lost 5 bases, with 18 bases between them. The V gene's germline CDR1 is MNHNS and CDR2 SASEGT. CDR3 in amino acids: CASSEPVRGMGNEKLFF. As DNA, the CDR3 is TGTGCCAGCAGTGAACCGGTTCGGGGGATGGGGAATGAAAAACTGTTTTTT.

This clone is a singleton in its sample. The chain uses TRBV24-1 and TRBJ1-1, with a possible D match to TRBD1 (6 bases). Trimming left V 3 bases short and J 4 bases short, with 14 bases between. CDR1 and CDR2 from the germline V gene are KGHDR and SFDVKD. The CDR3 is 15 amino acids. Written as DNA, the CDR3 is TGTGCCACCAGTGATCGCGGCAGGGGAGCCACTGAAGCTTTCTTT. Translation gives CATSDRGRGATEAFF.

V usage is TRBV7-2 and J usage is TRBJ1-1, with a possible D match to TRBD1 (5 bases). CDR1 and CDR2 (germline): SGHTA, FQGNSA. V was clipped by 3 bases and J by 2 bases, with 10 bases between them. CDR3 length equals 14 residues. The CDR3 DNA reads as TGTGCCAGCAGCTTGTTCGGGGGAAACACTGAAGCTTTCTTT. It encodes CASSLFGGNTEAFF.

This sequence joins TRBV7-9 and TRBJ2-7, with a weak D call TRBD1 (6 bases). The CDR3 runs to 14 residues. V lost 2 bases, J lost 0 bases, and 8 bases lay in between. Germline values: CDR1 SEHNR, CDR2 FQNEAQ (reference sequence). CDR3 residues: CASSLKGGSYEQYF. The CDR3 region has the DNA TGTGCCAGCAGCTTAAAAGGGGGCTCCTACGAGCAGTACTTC. The entire variable domain, with the rest obtained from reference TRBV7-9 and TRBJ2-7, is as follows: DTGVSQNPRHKITKRGQNVTFRCDPISEHNRLYWYRQTLGQGPEFLTYFQNEAQLEKSRLLSDRFSAERPKGSFSTLEIQRTEQGDSAMYLCASSLKGGSYEQYFGPGTRLTVT.

The chain links TRBV12-3 or TRBV12-4 to TRBJ1-5; D gene unclear. This CDR3 has 12 amino acids. V lost 3 bases to trimming and J lost 6 bases, with 6 bases between them. In DNA form, the CDR3 reads TGTGCCAGCAGTTTGTTCTCTCAGCCCCAGCATTTT. This sequence encodes CASSLFSQPQHF.

This clone appeared a single time. CDR3: CASSLGGRRGYTF. The CDR3 DNA sequence: TGTGCCAGCAGCCTAGGGGGCCGGCGCGGCTACACCTTC. V is TRBV6-5 and J is TRBJ1-2, with TRBD1 identical over 7 bases. This CDR3 spans 13 amino acids. Germline loops: CDR1 MNHEY, CDR2 SVGAGI. The V and J ends lost 6 bases and 8 bases, in that order; junction bases with no gene match: 9.

The J gene is TRBJ2-1, the V gene TRBV11-2; tentative D call: TRBD1 (5 bases). The CDR3 extends over 15 amino acids. Germline values: CDR1 SGHAT, CDR2 FQNNGV. Trimming pared 6 bases from V and 8 bases from J, leaving 20 bases between. The CDR3 is CASRTDSPSRHEQFF. CDR3 nucleotides: TGTGCCAGCAGGACCGACAGCCCCTCTAGGCATGAGCAGTTCTTC. Combining the CDR3 with reference TRBV11-2 and TRBJ2-1 gives the whole variable domain EAGVAQSPRYKIIEKRQSVAFWCNPISGHATLYWYQQILGQGPKLLIQFQNNGVVDDSQLPKDRFSAERLKGVDSTLKIQPAKLEDSAVYLCASRTDSPSRHEQFFGPGTRLTVL.

The chain links TRBV7-6 to TRBJ1-1; 10 bases map to TRBD1. The V and J ends lost 5 bases and 3 bases, in that order; junction bases with no gene match: 9. This CDR3 contains 16 residues. Per the germline V gene, CDR1 is SGHVS and CDR2 is FNYEAQ. The CDR3 DNA sequence: TGTGCCAGCAGCCTATACTCCGGGACAGGGGACACTGAAGCTTTCTTT. This translates into CASSLYSGTGDTEAFF.

V and J are TRBV28 and TRBJ1-2; D gene uncertain. The CDR3 runs 15 residues. CDR1 and CDR2 (germline): MDHEN, SYDVKM. The ends were cut back, 0 bases at V and 0 bases at J, with 8 bases in the middle. The CDR3 here is CASSLWGRTNYGYTF. The CDR3 region has the DNA TGTGCCAGCAGTTTATGGGGGAGGACTAACTATGGCTACACCTTC.

The chain couples TRBV7-9 to TRBJ1-4; TRBD1 matches 8 bases. CDR3 length: 14 amino acids. With V trimmed by 5 bases and J by 2 bases, 1 base remained unmatched. Germline V gives CDR1 SEHNR, CDR2 FQNEAQ (reference sequence). Here the CDR3 reads CASSGQGTNEKLFF. The CDR3 coding sequence is TGTGCCAGCAGCGGACAGGGTACTAATGAAAAACTGTTTTTT.

This clone was observed a few times. The chain recombines TRBV9 with TRBJ1-6; TRBD1 matches 7 bases. Germline CDR1 is SGDLS and CDR2 is YYNGEE. V was clipped by 4 bases and J by 4 bases; unmatched bases: 5. This CDR3 is built from 15 residues. This CDR3 reads CASSSGQMYNSPLHF. The CDR3 nucleotides are TGTGCCAGCAGCTCGGGACAGATGTATAATTCACCCCTCCACTTT. The whole variable domain, remainder taken from reference TRBV9 and TRBJ1-6, is DSGVTQTPKHLITATGQRVTLRCSPRSGDLSVYWYQQSLDQGLQFLIQYYNGEERAKGNILERFSAQQFPDLHSELNLSSLELGDSALYFCASSSGQMYNSPLHFGNGTRLTVT.

The chain combines TRBV7-9 with TRBJ2-1, with D possibly being TRBD2 (5 bases). Germline values: CDR1 SEHNR, CDR2 FQNEAQ (reference sequence). CDR3 size: 17 residues. V gave up 6 bases and J gave up 8 bases, with 26 bases separating them. In DNA form, the CDR3 reads TGTGCCAGCAGTTCACCCGGGGAGATGGCGGCCAATGATGAGCAGTTCTTC. Amino acid sequence: CASSSPGEMAANDEQFF.

The chain links TRBV25-1 to TRBJ2-1; TRBD1 matches 10 bases. The J segment lost 4 bases and the V segment lost 2 bases, leaving 5 bases of the junction unmatched. The CDR3 runs to 16 residues. The germline V gene encodes CDR1 MGHDK and CDR2 SYGVNS. The CDR3 region is CASSEPRTGGYNEQFF. DNA of the CDR3: TGTGCCAGCAGTGAACCTCGGACAGGGGGTTACAATGAGCAGTTCTTC.

The V call is TRBV7-3, the J call TRBJ1-2; 12 positions agree with TRBD1. Germline assignment: CDR1 SGHTA and CDR2 FQGTGA. The CDR3 consists of 14 residues. The V gene end was trimmed by 8 bases and the J gene end by 8 bases; junction bases not matched to a gene: 9. The CDR3 nucleotides are TGTGCCAGCGCAAGGGGACAGGGGGCTTCGGGCTACACCTTC. It encodes CASARGQGASGYTF.

V is TRBV19 and J is TRBJ1-2; TRBD1 might be the D (5 bases). This CDR3 has 12 amino acids. Trimming cost V 9 bases and J 4 bases, with 12 bases left between them. CDR1 is LNHDA and CDR2 is SQIVND in the germline V gene (reference sequence). DNA for the CDR3: TGTGCCAGGACAGTCCGAGGCTATGGCTACACCTTC. This encodes CARTVRGYGYTF.

The rearrangement joins TRBV9 to TRBJ1-4; 8 bases map to TRBD1. Per germline, CDR1 SGDLS and CDR2 YYNGEE. This CDR3 has 16 amino acids. The J segment lost 1 base and the V segment lost 4 bases, leaving 6 bases of the junction unmatched. The CDR3: CASSLETGETNEKLFF. DNA of the CDR3: TGTGCCAGCAGCTTAGAGACAGGGGAAACTAATGAAAAACTGTTTTTT.

This chain links TRBV21-1 with TRBJ1-2; the table names TRBD1, a call not compared with the DNA. TRBV21-1 is recorded as a pseudogene. The CDR3 covers 11 residues. The CDR3 here is CASSPTWGYTF. The DNA for the CDR3 is TGTGCCAGCAGCCCCACATGGGGCTACACCTTC.

This chain uses TRBV3-1 (or the pseudogene TRBV3-2) with TRBJ2-3; tentative D call: TRBD2 (5 bases). Germline V gene data show CDR1 as LGHDT and CDR2 as YNNKEL (reference sequence). Trimming took off 0 bases at V and 8 bases at J, with 12 bases between the two ends. CDR3 size: 14 residues. The CDR3: CASSQDSGVVTQYF. For the CDR3, the DNA is TGTGCCAGCAGCCAAGATTCCGGGGTCGTTACGCAGTATTTT.

The chain has TRBV5-1 and TRBJ2-3, with a possible D match to TRBD2 (5 bases). The CDR3 has 18 residues. Germline CDR1 is SGHRS and CDR2 is YFSETQ. Deletions cut 1 base from V and 2 bases from J, with 20 bases between. The chain's CDR3 is CASSLRTAAGSNTDTQYF. The CDR3 DNA reads TGCGCCAGCAGCTTGCGGACGGCGGCGGGTTCTAACACAGATACGCAGTATTTT.

The V call is TRBV6-2 or TRBV6-3, the J call TRBJ1-2; D uncertain. CDR1 and CDR2 (germline): MNHEY, SVGEGT. This CDR3 region has 15 residues. The V end was cut by 2 bases, the J end by 6 bases, with 16 bases between. The CDR3 bases are TGTGCCAGCAGTTACCCTGTGAGAGGGATCGATGGCTACACCTTC. Its protein product is CASSYPVRGIDGYTF.